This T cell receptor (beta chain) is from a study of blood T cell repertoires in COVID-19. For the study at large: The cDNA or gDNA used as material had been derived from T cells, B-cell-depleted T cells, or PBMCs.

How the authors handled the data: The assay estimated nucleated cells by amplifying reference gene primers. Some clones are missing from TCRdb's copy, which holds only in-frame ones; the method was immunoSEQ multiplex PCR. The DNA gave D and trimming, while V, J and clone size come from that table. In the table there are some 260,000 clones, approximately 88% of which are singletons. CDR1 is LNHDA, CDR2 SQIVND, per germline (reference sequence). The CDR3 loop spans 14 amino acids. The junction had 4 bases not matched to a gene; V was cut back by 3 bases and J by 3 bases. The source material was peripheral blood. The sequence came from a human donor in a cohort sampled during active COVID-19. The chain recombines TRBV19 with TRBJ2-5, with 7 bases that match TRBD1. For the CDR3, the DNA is TGTGCCAGTAGTATCATCGACAGGGAAGAGACCCAGTACTTC. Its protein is CASSIIDREETQYF.